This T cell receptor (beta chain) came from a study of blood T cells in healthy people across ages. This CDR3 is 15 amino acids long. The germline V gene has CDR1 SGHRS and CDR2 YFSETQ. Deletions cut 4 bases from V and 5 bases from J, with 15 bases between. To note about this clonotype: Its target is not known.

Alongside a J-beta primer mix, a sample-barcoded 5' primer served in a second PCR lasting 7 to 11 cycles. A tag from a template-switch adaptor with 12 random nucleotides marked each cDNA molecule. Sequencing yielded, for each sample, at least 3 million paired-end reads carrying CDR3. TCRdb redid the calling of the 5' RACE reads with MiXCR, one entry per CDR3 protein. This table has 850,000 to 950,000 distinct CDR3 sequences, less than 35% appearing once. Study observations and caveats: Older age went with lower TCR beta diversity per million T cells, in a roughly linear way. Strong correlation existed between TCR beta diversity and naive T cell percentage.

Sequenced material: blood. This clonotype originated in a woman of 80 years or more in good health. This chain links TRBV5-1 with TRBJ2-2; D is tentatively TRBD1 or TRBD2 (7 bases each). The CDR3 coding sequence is TGCGCCAGCAGCATCGGGACAGCGGGGACCGGGGAGCTGTTTTTT. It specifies CASSIGTAGTGELFF.